The entry that follows covers one T cell receptor beta chain sequence. Its target antigen remains unknown. Libraries were prepared through the immunoSEQ multiplex PCR assay. For the multiplex PCR, a mixture combining 60 forward primers for TCR Vbeta segments and 13 reverse primers for TCR Jbeta segments was used. The CDR3 region of rearranged TCR beta genes was amplified from genomic DNA with a multiplex PCR assay. Amplified TCR beta libraries were sequenced as 87-base-pair reads on the Illumina HiSeq System. The original pipeline was this. A later analysis tallied 80 million to 95 million unique TCR beta chains across the roughly 610 repertoires, and about 10 million of those chains were shared by two or more donors. Raw reads were error-corrected and collapsed into unique sequences by a nearest-neighbor algorithm in which closely related sequences were merged to remove PCR and sequencing errors. To assign V, D and J gene segments, CDR3 sequences were aligned to IMGT reference sequences. For a sequence to be retained, a match of at least six nucleotides to both a V gene segment and a J gene segment was required. A rearrangement was called productive if the CDR3 had no stop codons and remained in frame with V and J, and every other rearrangement was called non-productive. Following IMGT convention, CDR3 was defined as the stretch from the second conserved V-encoded cysteine up to the conserved J-encoded phenylalanine. In an earlier analysis of 550 to 650 of the donors, sequences lacking an unambiguous match to a single V gene segment were excluded. In an earlier analysis of 587 of the donors, V segments were called functional above 56.7% productive rearrangements and were called segregating when the between-donor standard deviation exceeded 5%. A statistical classification framework was developed to diagnose cytomegalovirus status using the catalog of TCR beta chain sequences. V and J gene assignment, in a later analysis, came from comparing TCR nucleotide sequences with IMGT/GENE-DB human TR gene sequences. A later analysis assigned CDR3 sequences and most-parsimonious VDJ recombination scenarios with the TCRdist pipeline. In a later analysis, each TCR beta chain was defined by its CDR3 amino acid sequence together with its V-gene family, and reads without a unique V-gene family were excluded. In a later analysis, 500 to 650 highly shared, low-generation-probability nucleotide sequences were removed to address suspected cross-contamination and a sequencing artifact. In a later analysis, a clonal expansion index was calculated for each public chain from normalized within-repertoire ranks of inferred template counts. In a later analysis, generation probabilities were computed using a VDJ recombination model fitted to out-of-frame rearrangements, and the results were checked against IGoR. Hypergeometric tests were used in a later analysis to score TCR-TCR, TCR-HLA and TCR-CMV co-occurrence, with a repertoire-size bias correction applied to the TCR pairs. False discovery rates were estimated in a later analysis by permuting HLA or CMV assignments 20 times. In a later analysis, co-occurring TCRs were grouped with DBSCAN, and TCRdist sequence similarity was added when clustering was performed within HLA-allele-positive subsets. Repertoires with fewer than 30,000 or more than 120,000 public chains were left out of co-occurrence clustering, as were five repertoires with anomalous nucleotide sharing. Not all clones reach the TCRdb copy of this immuneACCESS table, which keeps in-frame sequences only. Checked studies attribute under half of the gap to unresolved V genes and leave the rest unexplained. That table gives V, J and clone size, and the DNA gave D and trimming. This sample's listing comprises 65,000 to 90,000 clones. The ten largest account for approximately 3.8% of the sample.

In total, roughly 670 healthy bone marrow donors made up the cohort. Cohort members were all nominally healthy when sampled, although unrecorded immune exposures were likely present. The donor tested CMV seropositive, placing the donor among the 290 or so seropositive members of the cohort. A peripheral blood sample was collected from each donor, and TCR beta sequencing was performed on peripheral blood mononuclear cells. The Qiagen DNeasy Blood Extraction Kit was used to extract genomic DNA from the blood cell samples. The data are from a study of cytomegalovirus exposure and HLA in healthy donors (dated by TCRdb to about 2017). Describing the broader study: In an earlier analysis of under 600 of the donors, 276 Gb of sequence data and 100 million or so unique TCR beta sequences from about 179 million T cells were reported. An early release covering 500 to 750 HLA-typed donors comprised 250 to 350 gigabases of sequencing data and tens of millions of unique TCR sequences. Of the roughly 410 genotyped donors, 65% to 90% were placed in the genetic ancestry cluster associated with self-reported Caucasian donors. The study aimed to test whether cataloging public T cell receptors could reveal signatures of past pathogen exposure. The study used immunosequencing to profile the T cell repertoires of 670 or so subjects and linked those repertoires to cytomegalovirus serostatus. Besides the first cohort of hundreds of subjects, a separate validation cohort made up of around 120 different subjects was used. To predict cytomegalovirus infection status, the study combined high-throughput TCR immunosequencing, statistical association of individual TCRs with disease status, and machine learning. A later analysis re-examined previously published TCR beta repertoires from more than 550 donors and added high-resolution HLA genotyping to investigate patterns of TCR occurrence. The later analysis used no new phenotypic data to find candidate immune exposures, relying instead on TCR beta sequences and their occurrence across donors. An earlier analysis of fewer than 750 of the donors used high-throughput TCR beta sequencing to judge whether each TCR beta V gene segment behaved as functional or pseudogenic. Donor age, sex, ethnicity and CMV serostatus were compiled alongside the repertoire data. Genome-wide SNP genotypes for about 55% of the 666 donors were used in a later genetic analysis, which treated that subset as a discovery cohort. Every discovery cohort repertoire had been produced on one sequencing platform. Class I and class II HLA loci were covered by the typing at four-digit resolution. Typing coverage differed by locus: A, B, C, DRB1 and DQB1 were typed in roughly 620-630 donors, DQA1 in about 500, DPA1 in around 610, and DPB1 in roughly 450. Because of strong linkage in the cohort, four or five DR-DQ haplotypes were treated as single units for association and clustering. Among some 410 genotyped donors of the cohort, an average of 235,054 unique TCR beta nucleotide sequences were sequenced per donor, 15% to 20% of them non-productive.

The CDR3 has 17 amino acids, counting the end cysteine and phenylalanine. Only CDR3 DNA is held: 51 bases, read in frame from base 1. The germline V gene encodes CDR1 KGHSH and CDR2 LQKENI. At the junction V is shortened by 3 bases and J by 0 bases, with 15 bases in between. The study at large found these results: In the study, 150 to 200 TCR beta chains were listed as associated with cytomegalovirus. In a later analysis, HLA-associated TCR beta chains showed more clonal expansion and lower generation probabilities than non-associated chains that were equally common. When HLA alleles, especially DR and DQ, strongly co-occurred, attributing TCR associations to individual alleles was difficult. The presence/absence analyses assumed that sequencing depth was roughly uniform across donors, and that assumption may not be true. Several of the top co-occurrence clusters appeared to be linked to parvovirus B19, influenza, CMV and Epstein-Barr virus, according to a later analysis. The only immune exposure information available for the cohort was CMV serostatus. In a later analysis, most CMV-associated TCR beta chains were found to appear HLA-restricted, with HLA associations seemingly driven largely by CMV exposure. In both the original and validation cohorts, the classifier was reported to diagnose cytomegalovirus status with high specificity and sensitivity. A further reported finding was that TCR beta sequences accurately predicted the HLA-A and HLA-B alleles for most subjects in the first cohort. The 87-base-pair reads could not distinguish some IMGT-functional V segments, including TRBV6-2 and TRBV6-3, so those segments were excluded. In a later analysis, the rate of TCR association differed among HLA loci, with DRB1 alleles having the most associated TCRs and HLA-C alleles having the fewest. A later analysis associated around 16,000 TCR beta sequences with specific HLA alleles at a false discovery rate of 0.05. Across donors, most TCR sequences were observed very rarely, whereas some public TCRs were present in many individuals. Compared with the approximately 670-donor mean, donors in an Asian-associated ancestry cluster had fewer N-insertions in productive TCRs, according to a later genetic analysis. This cohort had only TCR beta chains sequenced, and the lack of alpha or paired-chain data limited which features could be detected. The authors suggested that the approach could potentially be generalized to other disease states and immunological phenotypes. The earlier analysis of 587 of the donors excluded roughly 17 rarely observed V segments, including chromosome 9 orphons, because counts were too low. In vitro tests confirmed that three of the cytomegalovirus-associated TCR beta chains recognize cytomegalovirus antigens. Because some donors lacked HLA typing at each locus, the association tests relied only on the typed subset. The sequencing pipeline was judged likely to have produced a cluster of highly shared sequence variants as a technical artifact. An association between a missense DCLRE1C variant and V-gene and J-gene trimming of TCR beta chains was found in a later genetic analysis and replicated in an independent cohort. Linkage disequilibrium might explain the correlated functional status among segregating V segments, but an unknown experimental factor could not be ruled out. In an earlier analysis of around 600 of the donors, most TCR beta V segments appeared in productive rearrangements about 87% or about 30% of the time, broadly matching IMGT annotations.

The source of this sequence is a female donor in good health and CMV-seropositive. Specimen: PBMCs. The chain is assembled from TRBV18 and TRBJ1-5, with the D segment identity uncertain. DNA sequence: TGTGCCAGCTCACCTTTTTCGAATCAGAATAGCAATCAGCCCCAGCATTTT. This yields the protein CASSPFSNQNSNQPQHF.